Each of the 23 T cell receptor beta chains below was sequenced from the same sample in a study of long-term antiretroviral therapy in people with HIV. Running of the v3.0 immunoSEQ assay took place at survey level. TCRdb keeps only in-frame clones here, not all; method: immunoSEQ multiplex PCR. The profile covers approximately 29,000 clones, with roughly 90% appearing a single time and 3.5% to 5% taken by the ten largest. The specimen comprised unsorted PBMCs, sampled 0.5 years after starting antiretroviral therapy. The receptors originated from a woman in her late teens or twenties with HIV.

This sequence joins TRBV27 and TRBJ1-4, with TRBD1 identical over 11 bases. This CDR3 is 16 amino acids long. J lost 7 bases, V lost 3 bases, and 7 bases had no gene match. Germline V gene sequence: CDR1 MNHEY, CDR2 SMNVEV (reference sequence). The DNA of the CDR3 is TGTGCCAGCAGTTTCGGACAGGGGGCGCTGGGTGAAAAACTGTTTTTT. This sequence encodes CASSFGQGALGEKLFF.

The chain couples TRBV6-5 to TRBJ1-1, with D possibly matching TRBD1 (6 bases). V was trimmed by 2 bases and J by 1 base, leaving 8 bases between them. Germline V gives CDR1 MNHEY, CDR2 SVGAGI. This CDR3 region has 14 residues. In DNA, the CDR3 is TGTGCCAGCAGTTACCTGGACAGGAACACTGAAGCTTTCTTT. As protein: CASSYLDRNTEAFF.

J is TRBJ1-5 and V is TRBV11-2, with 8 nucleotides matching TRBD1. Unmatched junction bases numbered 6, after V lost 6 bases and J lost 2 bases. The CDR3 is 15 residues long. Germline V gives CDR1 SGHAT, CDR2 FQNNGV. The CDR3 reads CASRNQGARNQPQHF. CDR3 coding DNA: TGTGCCAGCAGGAACCAGGGGGCACGCAATCAGCCCCAGCATTTT.

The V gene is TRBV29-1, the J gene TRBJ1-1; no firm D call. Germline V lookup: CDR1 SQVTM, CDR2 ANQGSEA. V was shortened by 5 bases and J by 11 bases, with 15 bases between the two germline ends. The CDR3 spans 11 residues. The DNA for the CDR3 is TGCAGCGTTATTTTCTCGGAAAGGGCTTTCTTT. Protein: CSVIFSERAFF.

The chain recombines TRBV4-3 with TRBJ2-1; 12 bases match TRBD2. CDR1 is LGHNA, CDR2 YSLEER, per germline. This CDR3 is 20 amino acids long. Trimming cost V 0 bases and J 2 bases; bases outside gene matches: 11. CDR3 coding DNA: TGCGCCAGCAGCCAAGATGGGACTAGCGGGTATAGCTCGCCCTACAATGAGCAGTTCTTC. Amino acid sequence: CASSQDGTSGYSSPYNEQFF.

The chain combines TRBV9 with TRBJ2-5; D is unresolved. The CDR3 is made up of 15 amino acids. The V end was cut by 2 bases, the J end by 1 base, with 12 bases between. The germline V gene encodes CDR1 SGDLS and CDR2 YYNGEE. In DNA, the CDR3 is TGTGCCAGCAGCGTCAGCGTAGAACGCCAAGAGACCCAGTACTTC. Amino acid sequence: CASSVSVERQETQYF.

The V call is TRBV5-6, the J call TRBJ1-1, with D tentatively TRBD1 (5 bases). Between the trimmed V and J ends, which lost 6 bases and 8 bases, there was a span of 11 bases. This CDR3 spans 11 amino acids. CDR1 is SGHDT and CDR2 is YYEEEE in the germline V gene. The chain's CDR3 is CASTGTLEAFF. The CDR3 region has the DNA TGTGCCAGCACAGGGACCCTCGAAGCTTTCTTT.

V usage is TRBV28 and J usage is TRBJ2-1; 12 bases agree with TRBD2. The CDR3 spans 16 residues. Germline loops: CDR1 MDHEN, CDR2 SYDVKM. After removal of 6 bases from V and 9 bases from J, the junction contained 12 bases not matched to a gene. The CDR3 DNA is TGTGCCAGCAGGCGATCACTAGCGGGAGGACTGGGTGAGCAGTTCTTC. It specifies CASRRSLAGGLGEQFF.

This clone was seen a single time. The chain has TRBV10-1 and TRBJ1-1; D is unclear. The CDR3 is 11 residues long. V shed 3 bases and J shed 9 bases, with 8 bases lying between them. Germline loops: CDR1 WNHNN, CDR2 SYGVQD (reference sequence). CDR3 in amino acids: CASSDGQKAFF. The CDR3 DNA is TGCGCCAGCAGTGATGGTCAAAAAGCTTTCTTT.

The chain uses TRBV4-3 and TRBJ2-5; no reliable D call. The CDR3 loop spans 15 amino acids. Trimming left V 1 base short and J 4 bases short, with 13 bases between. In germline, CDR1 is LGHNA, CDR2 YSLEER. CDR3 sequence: CASSQGSAVRETQYF. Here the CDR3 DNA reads TGCGCCAGCAGCCAAGGATCCGCAGTGAGAGAGACCCAGTACTTC.

The CDR3 sequence is CASSPGPAGSYNEQFF. The DNA for the CDR3 is TGTGCCAGCAGCCCCGGGCCAGCGGGATCCTACAATGAGCAGTTCTTC. V usage is TRBV7-6 and J usage is TRBJ2-1; the match to TRBD2 covers 7 bases. The CDR3 spans 16 residues. V shed 5 bases and J 1 base; nucleotides not matched to a gene: 8. Germline V CDR1 and CDR2: SGHVS, FNYEAQ. The complete variable domain, with remaining parts taken from reference TRBV7-6 and TRBJ2-1, reads GAGVSQSPRYKVTKRGQDVALRCDPISGHVSLYWYRQALGQGPEFLTYFNYEAQQDKSGLPNDRFSAERPEGSISTLTIQRTEQRDSAMYRCASSPGPAGSYNEQFFGPGTRLTVL.

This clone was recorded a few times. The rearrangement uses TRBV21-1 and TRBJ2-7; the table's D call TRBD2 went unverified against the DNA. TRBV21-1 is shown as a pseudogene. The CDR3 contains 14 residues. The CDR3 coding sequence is TGTGCCAGCAGCAAACGGGGGGGCAGGTACGAGCAGTACTTC. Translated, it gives CASSKRGGRYEQYF.

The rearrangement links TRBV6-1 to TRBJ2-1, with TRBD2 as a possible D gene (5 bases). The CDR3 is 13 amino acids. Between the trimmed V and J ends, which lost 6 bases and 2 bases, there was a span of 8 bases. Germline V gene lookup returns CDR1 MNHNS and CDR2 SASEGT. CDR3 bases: TGTGCCAGCAGACCCGGGACCTACAATGAGCAGTTCTTC. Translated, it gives CASRPGTYNEQFF.

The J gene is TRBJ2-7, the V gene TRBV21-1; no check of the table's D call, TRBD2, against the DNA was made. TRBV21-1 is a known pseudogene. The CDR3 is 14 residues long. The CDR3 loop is CASSKLAGMVEQYF. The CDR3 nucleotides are TGTGCCAGCAGCAAACTAGCGGGAATGGTCGAGCAGTACTTC.

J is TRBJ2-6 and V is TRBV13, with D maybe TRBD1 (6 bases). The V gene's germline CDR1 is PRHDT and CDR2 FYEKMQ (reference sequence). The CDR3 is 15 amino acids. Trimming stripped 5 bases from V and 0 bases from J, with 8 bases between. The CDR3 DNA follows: TGTGCCAGCAGCCCACAGGGCTCTGGGGCCAACGTCCTGACTTTC. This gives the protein CASSPQGSGANVLTF.

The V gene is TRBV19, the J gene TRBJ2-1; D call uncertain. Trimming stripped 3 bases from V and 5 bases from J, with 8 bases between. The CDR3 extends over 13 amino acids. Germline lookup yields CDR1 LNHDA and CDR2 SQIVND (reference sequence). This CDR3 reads CASSIAANNEQFF. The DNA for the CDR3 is TGTGCCAGTAGTATCGCAGCTAACAATGAGCAGTTCTTC.

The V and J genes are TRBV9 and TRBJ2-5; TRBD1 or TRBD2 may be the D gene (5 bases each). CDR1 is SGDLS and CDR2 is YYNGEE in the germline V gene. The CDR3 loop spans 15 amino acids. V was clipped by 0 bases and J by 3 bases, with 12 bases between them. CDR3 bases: TGTGCCAGCAGCGTAGAGGGGAGTATCAAAGAGACCCAGTACTTC. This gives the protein CASSVEGSIKETQYF.

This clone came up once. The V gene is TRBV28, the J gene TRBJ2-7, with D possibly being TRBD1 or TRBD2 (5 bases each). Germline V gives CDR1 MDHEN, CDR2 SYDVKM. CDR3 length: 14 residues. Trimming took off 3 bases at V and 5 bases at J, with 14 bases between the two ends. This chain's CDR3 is CASSFEGINDEQYF. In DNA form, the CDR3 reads TGTGCCAGCAGTTTTGAGGGGATTAACGACGAGCAGTACTTC.

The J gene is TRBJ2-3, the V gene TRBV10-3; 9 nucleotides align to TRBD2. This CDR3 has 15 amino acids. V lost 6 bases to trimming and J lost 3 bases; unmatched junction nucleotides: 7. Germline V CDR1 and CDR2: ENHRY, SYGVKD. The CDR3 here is CAIRAGREGTDTQYF. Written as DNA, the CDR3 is TGTGCCATCAGGGCGGGGCGGGAGGGGACAGATACGCAGTATTTT.

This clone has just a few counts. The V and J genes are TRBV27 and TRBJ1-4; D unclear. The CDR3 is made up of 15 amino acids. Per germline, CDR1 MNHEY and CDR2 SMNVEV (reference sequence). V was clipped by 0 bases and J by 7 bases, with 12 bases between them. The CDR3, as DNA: TGTGCCAGCAGTTTATCGCCCAAGGGAAGTGAAAAACTGTTTTTT. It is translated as CASSLSPKGSEKLFF.

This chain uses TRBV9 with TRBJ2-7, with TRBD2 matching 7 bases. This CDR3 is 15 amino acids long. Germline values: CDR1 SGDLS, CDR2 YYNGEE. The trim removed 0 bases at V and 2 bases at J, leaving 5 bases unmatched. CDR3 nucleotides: TGTGCCAGCAGCGTAGGCCTAGCGGAGACCTACGAGCAGTACTTC. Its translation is CASSVGLAETYEQYF.

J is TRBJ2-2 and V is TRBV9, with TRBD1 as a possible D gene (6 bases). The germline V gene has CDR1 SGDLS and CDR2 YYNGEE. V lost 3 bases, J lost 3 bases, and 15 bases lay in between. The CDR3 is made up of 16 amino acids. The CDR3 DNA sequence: TGTGCCAGCAGCGACGCTATACGACAGGACACCGGGGAGCTGTTTTTT. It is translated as CASSDAIRQDTGELFF.

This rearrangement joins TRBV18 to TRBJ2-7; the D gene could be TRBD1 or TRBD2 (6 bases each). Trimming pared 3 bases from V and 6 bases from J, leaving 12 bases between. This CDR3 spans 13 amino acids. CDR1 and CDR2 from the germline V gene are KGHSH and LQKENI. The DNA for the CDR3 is TGTGCCAGCTCACCGCAACAGGGAGGCGAGCAGTACTTC. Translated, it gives CASSPQQGGEQYF.